This TCR beta chain was obtained from a study of CD8 T cells in ankylosing spondylitis (dated by TCRdb to the late 2010s). Broadly, across the study: The study set out to find disease-linked TCR variants by profiling T cell receptor beta repertoires in ankylosing spondylitis patients and healthy donors. Peripheral blood was sampled, and synovial fluid was also collected from ankylosing spondylitis patients. In total, the full study cohort was made up of 100 to 140 healthy donors and roughly 27 ankylosing spondylitis patients.

According to the germline V gene (reference sequence), CDR1 reads DFQATT and CDR2 reads SNEGSKA. V sheds 3 bases and J sheds 2 bases, leaving 17 bases between their ends. The CDR3, from cysteine to phenylalanine, totals 16 residues. Only CDR3 DNA remains: 48 bases, in frame from the first base. Findings and caveats that apply to the study as a whole: A TCR beta motif of fewer than 10 highly homologous amino acid variants appeared characteristic of blood from ankylosing spondylitis patients. Some TCR beta motif variants had previously been reported in synovial fluid and blood of reactive arthritis patients, which suggested common disease-initiation mechanisms. A CD8+ phenotype was shown by the disease-linked clones, which were found at relatively low frequencies in peripheral blood. The disease-linked clones were reported as significantly enriched in matched synovial fluid samples from ankylosing spondylitis patients.

Data came from an Illumina HiSeq 2500. Quantitative 5'-RACE with molecular barcodes was used to prepare TCR beta libraries. In the authors' own workflow: A new computational method based on a probabilistic model of VDJ rearrangement was used to identify disease-linked TCR variants. In-frame beta chains were kept once TCRdb had trimmed the public reads at Q25 with fastp and called clones with MiXCR. Each CDR3 protein appears once, grouped with its most common genes and DNA. What appears here as the V and J calls and clone size reflects TCRdb's work, not the paper's. The sample table records under 850,000 distinct CDR3 sequences; 15% to 20% of these occur just once. In total, the top ten clones hold about 19% of the sample. Of note for this clonotype: What antigen it recognizes has not been identified. No base quality values were provided; no much bigger clone lies one nucleotide off.

The chain links TRBV20-1 with TRBJ2-1; TRBD2 is a possible D gene, resting on 7 matching bases. The sample was blood, either unsorted or a sorted T cell fraction (not recorded which). The receptor's source is a male donor with ankylosing spondylitis. CDR3 protein: CSASGMRGGPYNEQFF. The sequenced DNA is TGCAGTGCTAGCGGTATGAGGGGGGGCCCCTACAATGAGCAGTTCTTC.